This T cell receptor beta chain comes out of a study of beta chain features in type 1 diabetes. Study results and limitations: Sequencing of cDNA might inflate the share of cells that strongly express TCR.

The CDR3 is 11 residues long. Germline CDR1 is MNHNS and CDR2 is SASEGT. V lost 8 bases and J lost 5, with 9 bases in between. About this clone itself: Its antigen is still unknown.

Sorting that relied on CD45RO/CCR7/CD25/CD127/CD95/CD27 yielded CD4+ naive, central memory, regulatory and stem cell-like memory cells. TCRB transcripts that were expressed got sequenced, as all of the isolated RNA had been reverse transcribed. Data came from immunoSEQ multiplex PCR; TCRdb stores just in-frame clones and leaves some out. The sample yields around 340,000 clones, around a fifth seen once. The sequenced sample was naive CD4+ T cells from blood. The chain is built from TRBV6-1 and TRBJ2-5, with D uncertain. This receptor was obtained from a woman aged 18-29 years in good health. The CDR3 nucleotides are TGTGCCAGCGCTATCAGGGAGACCCAGTACTTC. This encodes CASAIRETQYF.